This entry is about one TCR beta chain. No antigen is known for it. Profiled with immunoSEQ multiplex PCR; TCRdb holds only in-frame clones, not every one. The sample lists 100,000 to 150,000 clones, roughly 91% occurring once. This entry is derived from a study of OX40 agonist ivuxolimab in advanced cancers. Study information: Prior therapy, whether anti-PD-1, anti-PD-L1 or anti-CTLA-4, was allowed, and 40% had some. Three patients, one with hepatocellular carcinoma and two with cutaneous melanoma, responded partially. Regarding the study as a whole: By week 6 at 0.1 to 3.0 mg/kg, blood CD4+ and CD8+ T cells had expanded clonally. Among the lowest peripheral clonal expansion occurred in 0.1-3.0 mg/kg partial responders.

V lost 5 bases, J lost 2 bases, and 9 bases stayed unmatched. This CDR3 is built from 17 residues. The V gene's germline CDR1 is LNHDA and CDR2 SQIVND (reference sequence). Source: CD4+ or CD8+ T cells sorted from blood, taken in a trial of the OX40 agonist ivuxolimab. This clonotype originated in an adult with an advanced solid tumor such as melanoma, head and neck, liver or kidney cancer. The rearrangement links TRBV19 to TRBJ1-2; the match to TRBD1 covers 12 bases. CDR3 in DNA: TGTGCCAGTAGTTCAACCGGGACAGGGGGCGCGAACTATGGCTACACCTTC. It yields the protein CASSSTGTGGANYGYTF.